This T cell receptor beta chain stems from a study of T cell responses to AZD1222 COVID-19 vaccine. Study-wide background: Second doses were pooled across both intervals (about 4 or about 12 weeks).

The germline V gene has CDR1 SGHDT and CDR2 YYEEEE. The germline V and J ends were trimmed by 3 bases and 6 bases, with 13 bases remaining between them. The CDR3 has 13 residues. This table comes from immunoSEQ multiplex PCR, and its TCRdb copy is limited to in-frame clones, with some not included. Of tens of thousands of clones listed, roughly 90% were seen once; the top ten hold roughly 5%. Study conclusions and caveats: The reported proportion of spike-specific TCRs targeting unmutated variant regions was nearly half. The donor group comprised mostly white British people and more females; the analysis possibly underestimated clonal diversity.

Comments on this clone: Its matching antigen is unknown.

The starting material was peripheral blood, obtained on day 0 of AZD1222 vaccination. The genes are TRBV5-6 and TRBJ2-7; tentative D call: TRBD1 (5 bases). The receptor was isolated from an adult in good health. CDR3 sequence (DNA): TGTGCCAGCAGCTACCTGTGGGGCGGCGAGCAGTACTTC. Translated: CASSYLWGGEQYF.